What follows are 24 T cell receptor beta chains derived from one specimen sequenced in a study of cytomegalovirus exposure and HLA in healthy donors. Amplification used 60 Vbeta primers and 13 Jbeta primers. Assay: immunoSEQ multiplex PCR; the TCRdb copy retains only in-frame clones and omits some. This table lists around 200,000 clones. The sequenced material came from PBMCs. These receptor sequences come from a woman in her 30s in good health and CMV-seropositive.

The rearrangement uses TRBV5-4 and TRBJ1-2; D is unresolved. V was trimmed by 0 bases and J by 8 bases, leaving 8 bases between them. From germline, CDR1 is SGHNT and CDR2 YYREEE (reference sequence). The CDR3 runs 12 residues. The CDR3 spells CASSLEPGGYTF. The CDR3 nucleotides are TGTGCCAGCAGCTTGGAGCCGGGGGGCTACACCTTC. Full variable domain (remainder filled in from reference TRBV5-4 and TRBJ1-2): ETGVTQSPTHLIKTRGQQVTLRCSSQSGHNTVSWYQQALGQGPQFIFQYYREEENGRGNFPPRFSGLQFPNYSSELNVNALELDDSALYLCASSLEPGGYTFGSGTRLTVV.

The CDR3 nucleotides read TGTGCCAGCAGCCCCCCCTCGCGCGGGAGGGACCCCTCCTACGAGCAGTACTTC. It specifies CASSPPSRGRDPSYEQYF. V is TRBV7-9 and J is TRBJ2-7, with TRBD2 matching 9 bases. Germline-derived CDR1 and CDR2 are SEHNR and FQNEAQ (reference sequence). V trimming: 5 bases; J trimming: 0 bases; junction bases outside the gene matches: 14. The CDR3 consists of 18 residues.

The V and J genes are TRBV7-9 and TRBJ1-2; unclear D gene. CDR1 and CDR2 from the germline V gene are SEHNR and FQNEAQ (reference sequence). Trimming pared 4 bases from V and 3 bases from J, leaving 6 bases between. The CDR3 extends over 12 amino acids. CDR3 DNA: TGTGCCAGCAGCTACGAGGACTATGGCTACACCTTC. Translation gives CASSYEDYGYTF.

V usage is TRBV19 and J usage is TRBJ1-1; 8 bases align to TRBD1. The CDR3 has 17 amino acids. V shed 2 bases and J 5 bases; nucleotides not matched to a gene: 13. Germline CDR1 is LNHDA and CDR2 is SQIVND (reference sequence). The CDR3 DNA follows: TGTGCCAGTAGTATAAACCCCAACAGGGGGTTGGGTACTGAAGCTTTCTTT. Protein sequence: CASSINPNRGLGTEAFF. Full variable domain (missing parts from reference TRBV19 and TRBJ1-1): DGGITQSPKYLFRKEGQNVTLSCEQNLNHDAMYWYRQDPGQGLRLIYYSQIVNDFQKGDIAEGYSVSREKKESFPLTVTSAQKNPTAFYLCASSINPNRGLGTEAFFGQGTRLTVV.

The chain recombines TRBV2 with TRBJ1-5; D gene unclear. Germline V lookup: CDR1 SNHLY, CDR2 FYNNEI. The germline V and J ends were trimmed by 4 bases and 0 bases, with 10 bases remaining between them. The CDR3 consists of 15 residues. CDR3 residues: CASSGRVYSNQPQHF. The CDR3 DNA sequence: TGTGCCAGCAGTGGGAGGGTCTATAGCAATCAGCCCCAGCATTTT.

This chain connects TRBV7-2 to TRBJ2-7, with 10 bases fitting TRBD1. V lost 1 base, J lost 3 bases, and 6 bases stayed unmatched. The CDR3 extends over 16 amino acids. Per germline, CDR1 SGHTA and CDR2 FQGNSA. The CDR3 DNA reads as TGTGCCAGCAGCTTAGTAGGGGGACAGGGGCTCTACGAGCAGTACTTC. Protein product: CASSLVGGQGLYEQYF.

J is TRBJ2-1 and V is TRBV5-8, with TRBD2 matching 13 bases. The CDR3 is 16 residues long. The V gene end was trimmed by 4 bases and the J gene end by 6 bases; junction bases not matched to a gene: 7. Germline-derived CDR1 and CDR2 are SGHTS and YDEGEE. The CDR3 loop is CASSPTSGRVGNEQFF. The CDR3 DNA sequence: TGTGCCAGCAGCCCTACTAGCGGGAGGGTGGGCAATGAGCAGTTCTTC.

V gene TRBV4-1 combines with J gene TRBJ2-7; possibly TRBD1 for D (6 bases). Germline V gene data show CDR1 as MGHRA and CDR2 as YSYEKL. Between the trimmed V and J ends, which lost 0 bases and 4 bases, there was a span of 19 bases. The CDR3 is made up of 17 amino acids. The CDR3 DNA reads TGCGCCAGCAGCCAAGATGGGGCAGGGGATCTTCCGTACGAGCAGTACTTC. Protein product: CASSQDGAGDLPYEQYF.

The V call is TRBV9, the J call TRBJ2-3; D is ambiguous. CDR3 length: 15 amino acids. From germline, CDR1 is SGDLS and CDR2 YYNGEE. Deletions cut 6 bases from V and 1 base from J, with 15 bases between. CDR3 coding DNA: TGTGCCAGCACTGTCGGGTCCTCCGGCACAGATACGCAGTATTTT. This encodes CASTVGSSGTDTQYF.

The gene calls are TRBV4-3 and TRBJ2-2; D remains ambiguous. V was trimmed by 0 bases and J by 2 bases, leaving 4 bases between them. The germline gives CDR1 LGHNA, CDR2 YSLEER. This CDR3 has 14 residues. The CDR3 DNA follows: TGCGCCAGCAGCCAAGAACTAAACACCGGGGAGCTGTTTTTT. It encodes CASSQELNTGELFF.

This chain connects TRBV5-1 to TRBJ2-3, with 7 positions matching TRBD1. Germline V gene sequence: CDR1 SGHRS, CDR2 YFSETQ. The CDR3 sequence is 14 residues long. V dropped 7 bases and J dropped 0; count of bases not matched to a gene: 5. The CDR3 coding sequence is TGCGCCAGCCCCGACAGGGAGAGCACAGATACGCAGTATTTT. It yields the protein CASPDRESTDTQYF.

CDR3 in amino acids: CASSLVTGKNTEAFF. In nucleotides, the CDR3 is TGTGCCAGCAGCTTGGTCACAGGGAAGAACACTGAAGCTTTCTTT. The chain recombines TRBV5-4 with TRBJ1-1, with D perhaps TRBD1 (6 bases). There are 15 residues in the CDR3. CDR1 is SGHNT, CDR2 YYREEE, per germline (reference sequence). V lost 0 bases and J 1 base, leaving 10 bases between the germline ends.

The V and J genes are TRBV11-2 and TRBJ2-5; 13 bases are shared with TRBD2. Germline V gives CDR1 SGHAT, CDR2 FQNNGV. There are 15 residues in the CDR3. V gave up 6 bases and J gave up 3 bases; unmatched junction bases: 4. The CDR3 protein is CASRTGLAGKETQYF. The DNA for the CDR3 is TGTGCCAGCAGGACGGGACTAGCGGGGAAAGAGACCCAGTACTTC.

V and J are TRBV5-1 and TRBJ2-5; 7 positions match TRBD2. Germline V CDR1 and CDR2: SGHRS, YFSETQ. CDR3 length: 16 amino acids. J was trimmed by 0 bases and V by 4 bases; bases with no gene match: 9. CDR3 coding DNA: TGCGCCAGCAGCACCCTCGGCGGGAGTAACCAAGAGACCCAGTACTTC. Translated: CASSTLGGSNQETQYF.

The V gene is TRBV11-3, the J gene TRBJ2-7; perhaps TRBD2 as D (6 bases). This CDR3 has 15 residues. With 1 base removed from V and 4 bases from J, the gap between germline ends came to 14 bases. Germline V lookup: CDR1 SGHNT, CDR2 YENEEA. CDR3 in amino acids: CASSLGGGDGYEQYF. The CDR3 DNA follows: TGTGCCAGCAGCTTAGGCGGAGGGGATGGGTACGAGCAGTACTTC.

This chain uses TRBV28 with TRBJ1-2; 7 nucleotides match TRBD1. Germline CDR1 and CDR2: MDHEN and SYDVKM. V lost 6 bases, J lost 10 bases, and 8 bases stayed unmatched. The CDR3 spans 12 residues. The CDR3 DNA follows: TGTGCCAGCAGCTCCTCACAGGGGTTCTACACCTTC. This sequence encodes CASSSSQGFYTF.

The chain is built from TRBV19 and TRBJ1-1, with a tentative D call TRBD1 (5 bases). With 3 bases removed from V and 0 bases from J, the gap between germline ends came to 11 bases. This CDR3 region has 15 residues. Germline V gene sequence: CDR1 LNHDA, CDR2 SQIVND (reference sequence). For the CDR3, the DNA is TGTGCCAGTAGTATCTTTCAGGGCATGAACACTGAAGCTTTCTTT. Translating it yields CASSIFQGMNTEAFF.

The rearrangement links TRBV6-5 to TRBJ1-1; 8 positions agree with TRBD1. The J segment lost 6 bases and the V segment lost 3 bases, leaving 9 bases of the junction unmatched. CDR3 length: 15 residues. Germline CDR1 reads MNHEY; CDR2 reads SVGAGI. CDR3 in DNA: TGTGCCAGCAGTTATTCAACAGGGGGGGGGTCTGAAGCTTTCTTT. This sequence encodes CASSYSTGGGSEAFF.

The chain has TRBV5-4 and TRBJ1-1, with TRBD1 matching 9 bases. Trimming removed 4 bases from V and 3 bases from J; junction bases left unmatched: 10. Germline assignment: CDR1 SGHNT and CDR2 YYREEE (reference sequence). This CDR3 has 16 residues. The CDR3 spells CASSPNRGLGDTEAFF. CDR3 nucleotides: TGTGCCAGCAGCCCGAACAGGGGGCTCGGGGACACTGAAGCTTTCTTT.

This chain connects TRBV2 to TRBJ2-2; 7 bases line up with TRBD2. There are 16 residues in the CDR3. Germline lookup yields CDR1 SNHLY and CDR2 FYNNEI. V trimming: 6 bases; J trimming: 4 bases; junction bases outside the gene matches: 11. The CDR3 loop reads CASSLLAEGSTGELFF. CDR3 sequence (DNA): TGTGCCAGCAGCCTCCTAGCGGAGGGGAGCACCGGGGAGCTGTTTTTT.

The chain carries TRBV29-1 and TRBJ2-5, with 8 bases fitting TRBD2. Germline lookup yields CDR1 SQVTM and CDR2 ANQGSEA. The J segment lost 5 bases and the V segment lost 3 bases, leaving 8 bases of the junction unmatched. The CDR3 length is 14 residues. DNA of the CDR3: TGCAGCGTTGAGTCGCTAGCGGGCGGGGAGACCCAGTACTTC. Its protein is CSVESLAGGETQYF. The full variable domain, its missing parts supplied by reference TRBV29-1 and TRBJ2-5, is SAVISQKPSRDICQRGTSLTIQCQVDSQVTMMFWYRQQPGQSLTLIATANQGSEATYESGFVIDKFPISRPNLTFSTLTVSNMSPEDSSIYLCSVESLAGGETQYFGPGTRLLVL.

CDR3 nucleotide sequence: TGTGCCAGCAGTCGGACTAGCCCCTCTTACAATGAGCAGTTCTTC. It codes for CASSRTSPSYNEQFF. The chain is built from TRBV6-6 and TRBJ2-1, with 8 bases that match TRBD2. V gave up 5 bases and J gave up 4 bases; unmatched junction bases: 7. The CDR3 sequence is 15 residues long. Per the germline V gene, CDR1 is MNHNY and CDR2 is SVGAGI (reference sequence).

This sequence joins TRBV10-1 and TRBJ1-1, with a tentative D call TRBD1 (5 bases). V dropped 3 bases and J dropped 2 bases, with 16 bases sitting between them. Germline lookup yields CDR1 WNHNN and CDR2 SYGVQD (reference sequence). The CDR3 consists of 16 residues. The CDR3 DNA is TGCGCCAGCAGTGAAAGGGGAAAAAAGACTAACACTGAAGCTTTCTTT. This sequence encodes CASSERGKKTNTEAFF.

The rearrangement uses TRBV7-8 and TRBJ2-2; 10 bases are shared with TRBD2. The CDR3 length is 16 residues. CDR1 is SGHVS, CDR2 FQNEAQ, per germline. With V trimmed by 11 bases and J by 0 bases, 9 bases remained unmatched. The CDR3 DNA reads as TGTGCCGGGGGGCCGGGACTAGCGACGAACACCGGGGAGCTGTTTTTT. It codes for CAGGPGLATNTGELFF. Variable domain in full (rest from reference TRBV7-8 and TRBJ2-2): GAGVSQSPRYKVAKRGQDVALRCDPISGHVSLFWYQQALGQGPEFLTYFQNEAQLDKSGLPSDRFFAERPEGSVSTLKIQRTQQEDSAVYLCAGGPGLATNTGELFFGEGSRLTVL.